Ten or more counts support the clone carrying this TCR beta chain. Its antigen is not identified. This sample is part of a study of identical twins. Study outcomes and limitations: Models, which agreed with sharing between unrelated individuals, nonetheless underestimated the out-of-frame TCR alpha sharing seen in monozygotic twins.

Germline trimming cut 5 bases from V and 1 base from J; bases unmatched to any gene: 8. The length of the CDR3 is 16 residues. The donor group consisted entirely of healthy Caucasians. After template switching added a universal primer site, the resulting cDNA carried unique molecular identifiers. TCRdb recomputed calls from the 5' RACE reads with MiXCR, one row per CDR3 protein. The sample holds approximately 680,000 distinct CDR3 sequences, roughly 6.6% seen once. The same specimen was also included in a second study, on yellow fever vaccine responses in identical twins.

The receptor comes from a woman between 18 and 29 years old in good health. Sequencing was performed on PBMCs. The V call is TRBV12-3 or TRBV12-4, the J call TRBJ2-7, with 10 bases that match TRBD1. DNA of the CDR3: TGTGCCAGCAGTCGGGGGACAGGGGCGTTATCCTACGAGCAGTACTTC. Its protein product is CASSRGTGALSYEQYF.